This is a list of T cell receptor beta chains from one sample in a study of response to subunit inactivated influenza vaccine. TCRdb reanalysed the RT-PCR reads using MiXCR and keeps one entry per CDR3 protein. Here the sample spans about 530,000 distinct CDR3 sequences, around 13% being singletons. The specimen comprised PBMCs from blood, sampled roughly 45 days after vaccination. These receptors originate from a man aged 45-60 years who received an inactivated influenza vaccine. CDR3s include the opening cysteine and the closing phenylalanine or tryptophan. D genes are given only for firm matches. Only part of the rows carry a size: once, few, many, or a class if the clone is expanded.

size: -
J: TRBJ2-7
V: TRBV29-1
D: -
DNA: TGCAGCGTTGGGATAATGGATTACGAGCAGTACTTC
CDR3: CSVGIMDYEQYF

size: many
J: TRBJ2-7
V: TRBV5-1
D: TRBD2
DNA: TGCGCCAGCAGCTTGGCACTAGCGGACTACGAGCAGTACTTC
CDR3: CASSLALADYEQYF

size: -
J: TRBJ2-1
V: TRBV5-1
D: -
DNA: TGCGCCAGCAGCCCCGATCCGGGAAGCTCCTACAATGAGCAGTTCTTC
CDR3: CASSPDPGSSYNEQFF

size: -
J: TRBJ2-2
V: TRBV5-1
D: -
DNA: TGCGCCAGCAGCTTGGGGGTAGGGGCCCTCAACACCGGGGAGCTGTTTTTT
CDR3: CASSLGVGALNTGELFF

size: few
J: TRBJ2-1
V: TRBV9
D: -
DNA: TGTGCCAGCAGCGTAGGAGCGGAAAGCTCCTACAATGAGCAGTTCTTC
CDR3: CASSVGAESSYNEQFF

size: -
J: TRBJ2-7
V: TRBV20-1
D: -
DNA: TGCAGTGCTAGAGTGGCCGCAGGGGGGTACTCCTACGAGCAGTACTTC
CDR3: CSARVAAGGYSYEQYF

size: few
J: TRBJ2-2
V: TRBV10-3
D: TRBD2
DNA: TGTGCCATCAGTGAGTCTGCGGGGGAAAAGGCCGGGGAGCTGTTTTTT
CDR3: CAISESAGEKAGELFF

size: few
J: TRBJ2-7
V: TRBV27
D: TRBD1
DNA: TGTGCCAGCAGTCCAGACAGGGTAATCCCCTACGAGCAGTACTTC
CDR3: CASSPDRVIPYEQYF

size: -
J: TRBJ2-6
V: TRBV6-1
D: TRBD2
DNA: TGTGCCAGCAAAGAATGGGCCCGGGGGGGGGTCCTGACTTTC
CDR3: CASKEWARGGVLTF

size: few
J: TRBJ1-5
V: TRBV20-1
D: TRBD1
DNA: TGCAGTGCTAGTGACAGGGCATTGTATAGCAATCAGCCCCAGCATTTT
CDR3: CSASDRALYSNQPQHF

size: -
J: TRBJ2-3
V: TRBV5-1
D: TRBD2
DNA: TGCGCCAGCAGCGCCGGGACTAGCGGGGATACGCAGTATTTT
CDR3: CASSAGTSGDTQYF

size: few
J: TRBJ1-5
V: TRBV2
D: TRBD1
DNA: TGTGCCAGCAGGGACAGGGCAAGCAATCAGCCCCAGCATTTT
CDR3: CASRDRASNQPQHF

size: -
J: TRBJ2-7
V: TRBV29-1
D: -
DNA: TGCAGCGTTCGGAGTCAGATAGGCGACGAGCAGTACTTC
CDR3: CSVRSQIGDEQYF

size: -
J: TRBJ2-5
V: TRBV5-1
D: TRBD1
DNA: TGCGCCAGCAGCTTGGGGGGGACAGGGGAAGAGACCCAGTACTTC
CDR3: CASSLGGTGEETQYF

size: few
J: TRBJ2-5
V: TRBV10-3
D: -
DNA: TGTGCCATCAGTCCTCGGGGCCAGCAAGAGACCCAGTACTTC
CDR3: CAISPRGQQETQYF

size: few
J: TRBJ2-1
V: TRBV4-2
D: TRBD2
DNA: TGTGCCAGCAGCCAAGATCTAGCTAGCGGGGGTGAGCAGTTCTTC
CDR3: CASSQDLASGGEQFF

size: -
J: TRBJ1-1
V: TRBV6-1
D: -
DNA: TGTGCCAGCAGTGATTGGTTCGCTGAAGCTTTCTTT
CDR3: CASSDWFAEAFF

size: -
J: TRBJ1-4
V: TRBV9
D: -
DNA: TGTGCCAGCAGCGCCTCGAATGAAAAACTGTTTTTT
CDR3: CASSASNEKLFF

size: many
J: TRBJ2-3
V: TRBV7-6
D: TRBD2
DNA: TGTGCCAGCAGCTCTTTAGCGGGGGGGGCAGATACGCAGTATTTT
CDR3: CASSSLAGGADTQYF

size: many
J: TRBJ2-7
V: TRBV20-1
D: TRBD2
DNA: TGCAGTGCAGACTTCGGGACTAGCGGGAGGTACGAGCAGTACTTC
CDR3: CSADFGTSGRYEQYF

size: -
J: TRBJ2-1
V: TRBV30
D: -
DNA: TGTGCCTGGAGTATCGGGGGTGAGCAGTTCTTC
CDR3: CAWSIGGEQFF

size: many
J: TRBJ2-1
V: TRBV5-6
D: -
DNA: TGTGCCAGCAGCTTGTTTAGTTCCCATGAGCAGTTCTTC
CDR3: CASSLFSSHEQFF

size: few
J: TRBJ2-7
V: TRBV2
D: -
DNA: TGTGCCAGCACGGGCGCGGCCTACGAGCAGTACTTC
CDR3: CASTGAAYEQYF

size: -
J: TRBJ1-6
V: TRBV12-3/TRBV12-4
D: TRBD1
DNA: TGTGCCAGCAGTTTAGCGACACAGGGGGAGGCCCTCCACTTT
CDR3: CASSLATQGEALHF

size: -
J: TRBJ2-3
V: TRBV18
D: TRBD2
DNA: TGTGCCAGCTCACCACCTAGCGGGGGGACAGATACGCAGTATTTT
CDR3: CASSPPSGGTDTQYF

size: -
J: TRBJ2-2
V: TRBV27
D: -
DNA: TGTGCCAGCAGTTTATCGGGGACAACAGCCGGGGAGCTGTTTTTT
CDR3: CASSLSGTTAGELFF

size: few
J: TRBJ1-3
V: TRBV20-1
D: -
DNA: TGCAGTGCTAGTTTAGGCGGGGCTGGAAACACCATATATTTT
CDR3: CSASLGGAGNTIYF

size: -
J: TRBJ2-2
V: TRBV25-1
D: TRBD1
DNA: TGTGCCAGCGAGGACAGGGGGCCCGGGGAGCTGTTTTTT
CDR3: CASEDRGPGELFF

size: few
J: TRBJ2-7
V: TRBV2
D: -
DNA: TGTGCCAGCAGTGAATACAGGGCCACCGAGCAGTACTTC
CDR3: CASSEYRATEQYF

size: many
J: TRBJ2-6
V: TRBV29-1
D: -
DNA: TGCAGCGTTGAAGATATGACGATCTCTGGGGCCAACGTCCTGACTTTC
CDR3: CSVEDMTISGANVLTF

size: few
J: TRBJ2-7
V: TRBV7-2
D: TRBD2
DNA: TGTGCCAGCAGCTTTAGCGGGAGGCTCTCCTACGAGCAGTACTTC
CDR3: CASSFSGRLSYEQYF

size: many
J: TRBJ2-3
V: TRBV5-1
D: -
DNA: TGCGCCAGCAGCTTGCAACCCGCAGGCACGCAGTATTTT
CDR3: CASSLQPAGTQYF

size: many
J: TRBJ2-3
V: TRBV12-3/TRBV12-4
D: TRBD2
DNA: TGTGCCAGCAGTTTAGGGCTAGCGGGGAGCACAGATACGCAGTATTTT
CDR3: CASSLGLAGSTDTQYF

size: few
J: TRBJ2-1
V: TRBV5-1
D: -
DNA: TGCGCCAGCAGCTTGGAACAGACCTCCTACAATGAGCAGTTCTTC
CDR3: CASSLEQTSYNEQFF

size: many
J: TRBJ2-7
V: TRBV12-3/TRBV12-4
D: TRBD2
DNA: TGTGCCAGCAGTTTCGCGGTAGCGGGAGCCTACGAGCAGTACTTC
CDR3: CASSFAVAGAYEQYF

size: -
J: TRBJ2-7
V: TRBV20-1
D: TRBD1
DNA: TGCAGTGCTAGAGACCTTGACAGGGGCAACGAGCAGTACTTC
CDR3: CSARDLDRGNEQYF

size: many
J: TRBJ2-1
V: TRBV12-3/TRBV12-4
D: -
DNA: TGTGCCAGTAGGTTAGGACCGCGGCGGGGAGCTGAGCAGTTCTTC
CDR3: CASRLGPRRGAEQFF

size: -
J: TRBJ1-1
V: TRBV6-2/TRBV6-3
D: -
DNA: TGTGCCAGCAGCCCATACACAGGAGGATACACTGAAGCTTTCTTT
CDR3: CASSPYTGGYTEAFF

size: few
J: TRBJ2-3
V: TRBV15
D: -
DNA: TGTGCCACCAGCAGTGCGGCGACAGATACGCAGTATTTT
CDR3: CATSSAATDTQYF

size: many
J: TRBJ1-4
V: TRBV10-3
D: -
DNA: TGTGCCATCAGTGAAGGCCCGCGGGATGAAAAACTGTTTTTT
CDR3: CAISEGPRDEKLFF

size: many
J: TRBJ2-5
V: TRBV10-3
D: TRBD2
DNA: TGTGCCATCAGTGAAGTAGCGGGAGGATGGGAGACCCAGTACTTC
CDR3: CAISEVAGGWETQYF

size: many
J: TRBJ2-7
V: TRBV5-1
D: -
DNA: TGCGCCAGCAGCTCCGCCCCCACCTACGAGCAGTACTTC
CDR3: CASSSAPTYEQYF

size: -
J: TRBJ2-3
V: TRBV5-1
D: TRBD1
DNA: TGCGCCAGCAGCTTGGAACAGGGGGCAGATACGCAGTATTTT
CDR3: CASSLEQGADTQYF

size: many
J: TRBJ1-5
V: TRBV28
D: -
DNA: TGTGCCAGCAGCAGGGGTGGTCAGCCCCAGCATTTT
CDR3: CASSRGGQPQHF

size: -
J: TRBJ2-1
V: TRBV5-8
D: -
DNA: TGTGCCGGCAGCTTGGGGTTTGGGGCGAATGAGCAGTTCTTC
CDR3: CAGSLGFGANEQFF

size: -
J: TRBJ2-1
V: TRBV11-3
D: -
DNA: TGTGCCAGCAGCGCTTACCACTCCTACAATGAGCAGTTCTTC
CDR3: CASSAYHSYNEQFF